This is a list of T cell receptor beta chains from one sample in a study of blood T cell repertoires in COVID-19. Using immunoSEQ multiplex PCR, the repertoire was profiled, and TCRdb retains in-frame clones only, with some absent. The table lists under 300,000 clones, 80% to 90% of them singletons. Sequencing was performed on peripheral blood. The receptors come from a man in his 60s with acute or convalescent COVID-19. Both conserved end residues are part of each CDR3. Fields, in order: V gene, J gene, CDR3 length, CDR3 protein.

v_gene: TRBV25-1
j_gene: TRBJ1-1
len: 15
CDR3aa: CASSEYLGGNTEAFF

v_gene: TRBV12-3/TRBV12-4
j_gene: TRBJ1-1
len: 13
CDR3aa: CASTPGLEAEAFF

v_gene: TRBV11-3
j_gene: TRBJ2-7
len: 14
CDR3aa: CASSLRQVPYEQYF

v_gene: TRBV6-5
j_gene: TRBJ1-2
len: 14
CDR3aa: CASRPYGGSYGYTF

v_gene: TRBV4-1
j_gene: TRBJ2-7
len: 15
CDR3aa: CASSQTSGRTYEQYF

v_gene: TRBV20-1
j_gene: TRBJ1-5
len: 13
CDR3aa: CSASTRVSQPQHF

v_gene: TRBV6-5
j_gene: TRBJ1-2
len: 14
CDR3aa: CASSYPDRAGGYTF

v_gene: TRBV9
j_gene: TRBJ2-2
len: 17
CDR3aa: CASSVELEGGPHGELFF

v_gene: TRBV6-2/TRBV6-3
j_gene: TRBJ2-3
len: 17
CDR3aa: CASTPSRRGLVTDTQYF

v_gene: TRBV28
j_gene: TRBJ2-7
len: 12
CDR3aa: CASTTGGYEQYF

v_gene: TRBV27
j_gene: TRBJ2-7
len: 16
CDR3aa: CASSSTTSGSAYEQYF

v_gene: TRBV28
j_gene: TRBJ1-5
len: 13
CDR3aa: CASSTGANQPQHF

v_gene: TRBV5-1
j_gene: TRBJ1-3
len: 15
CDR3aa: CASSRGRSSGNTIYF

v_gene: TRBV6-5
j_gene: TRBJ1-1
len: 14
CDR3aa: CASSYAGGNTEAFF

v_gene: TRBV3-1/TRBV3-2
j_gene: TRBJ1-1
len: 14
CDR3aa: CASSQGHSTRVAFF

v_gene: TRBV4-3
j_gene: TRBJ2-7
len: 16
CDR3aa: CASSQDPSGSLYEQYF

v_gene: TRBV7-8
j_gene: TRBJ2-7
len: 15
CDR3aa: CASSRTSGEPYEQYF

v_gene: TRBV12-3/TRBV12-4
j_gene: TRBJ2-7
len: 13
CDR3aa: CASSLYRGSEQYF

v_gene: TRBV11-3
j_gene: TRBJ2-5
len: 15
CDR3aa: CASSPRTGGRETQYF

v_gene: TRBV10-3
j_gene: TRBJ2-7
len: 15
CDR3aa: CATQGLAGGTYEQYF

v_gene: TRBV30
j_gene: TRBJ1-1
len: 12
CDR3aa: CAWSVPGTLAFF

v_gene: TRBV25-1
j_gene: TRBJ2-3
len: 17
CDR3aa: CASSSGRAGGSTDTQYF

v_gene: TRBV5-1
j_gene: TRBJ2-1
len: 15
CDR3aa: CASSPRAGEYNEQFF

v_gene: TRBV5-1
j_gene: TRBJ1-4
len: 14
CDR3aa: CASSLGGRNEKLFF

v_gene: TRBV6-6
j_gene: TRBJ2-3
len: 16
CDR3aa: CASSYPRTGSTDTQYF

v_gene: TRBV5-1
j_gene: TRBJ2-5
len: 14
CDR3aa: CASSGTGARETQYF

v_gene: TRBV10-1
j_gene: TRBJ1-1
len: 14
CDR3aa: CASNETGGNTEAFF

v_gene: TRBV9
j_gene: TRBJ1-6
len: 16
CDR3aa: CASSPRQSSYNSPLHF

v_gene: TRBV19
j_gene: TRBJ1-5
len: 18
CDR3aa: CASSISVTGGAGNQPQHF

v_gene: TRBV12-3/TRBV12-4
j_gene: TRBJ2-7
len: 11
CDR3aa: CASSLGTGVYF

v_gene: TRBV6-5
j_gene: TRBJ2-3
len: 16
CDR3aa: CASSSTGQGRTDTQYF

v_gene: TRBV14
j_gene: TRBJ1-1
len: 13
CDR3aa: CASSQWTATEAFF

v_gene: TRBV6-5
j_gene: TRBJ1-3
len: 14
CDR3aa: CATGDFRSGNTIYF